A single sample gave rise to the 20 T cell receptor beta chains below, sequenced in a study of shared clonotypes between healthy human individuals. Clones were sequenced by immunoSEQ multiplex PCR, and TCRdb holds only the in-frame ones, with some missing. Of around 2.1 million clones detected, approximately 94% appear once; the ten largest clones hold under 2%. As defined, naive CD8 cells were CD45RO-negative and positively selected for CCR7, with terminally differentiated effector memory CD45RA+ cells excluded. Sequencing was done on a sample of naive CD8+ T cells from PBMCs. These receptors were taken from a man aged 18 to 29 in good health. Some clones in this sample may be carry-over from other donors' samples.

The V gene is TRBV6-5, the J gene TRBJ2-7; 10 positions match TRBD1. V lost 6 bases to trimming and J lost 11 bases; unmatched junction nucleotides: 4. This CDR3 is built from 11 residues. CDR1 is MNHEY, CDR2 SVGAGI, per germline. This CDR3 is CASRGDRGKYF. CDR3 DNA: TGTGCCAGCAGGGGGGACAGGGGAAAGTACTTC.

This clone was detected once. This sequence joins TRBV27 and TRBJ2-1; maybe TRBD2 (7 bases). The V gene's germline CDR1 is MNHEY and CDR2 SMNVEV (reference sequence). The CDR3 runs 17 residues. V dropped 5 bases and J dropped 4 bases, with 21 bases sitting between them. The CDR3 reads CASSPIGGLGAYNEQFF. CDR3 coding DNA: TGTGCCAGCAGTCCAATCGGGGGGCTGGGGGCATACAATGAGCAGTTCTTC.

The chain carries TRBV27 and TRBJ2-7; TRBD2 aligns across 8 bases. After removal of 2 bases from V and 3 bases from J, the junction contained 6 bases not matched to a gene. The CDR3 loop spans 15 amino acids. From germline, CDR1 is MNHEY and CDR2 SMNVEV (reference sequence). The chain's CDR3 is CASSLEGGRFYEQYF. In DNA, the CDR3 is TGTGCCAGCAGTTTAGAGGGCGGGAGGTTCTACGAGCAGTACTTC.

This rearrangement joins TRBV5-5 to TRBJ1-1; no firm D call. The CDR3 has 16 residues. Germline V gene lookup returns CDR1 SGHKS and CDR2 YYEKEE (reference sequence). V was cut by 3 bases and J by 0 bases, with 15 bases left in between. CDR3: CASSYSWQVLNTEAFF. The CDR3 DNA is TGTGCCAGCAGCTACTCTTGGCAGGTTTTGAACACTGAAGCTTTCTTT. The full variable domain, rest sourced from reference TRBV5-5 and TRBJ1-1, is DAGVTQSPTHLIKTRGQQVTLRCSPISGHKSVSWYQQVLGQGPQFIFQYYEKEERGRGNFPDRFSARQFPNYSSELNVNALLLGDSALYLCASSYSWQVLNTEAFFGQGTRLTVV.

V gene TRBV4-1 combines with J gene TRBJ1-1; D uncertain. The V end lost 1 base, the J end lost 1 base, and 7 bases lay between the germline ends. CDR3 length equals 14 residues. Germline CDR1 MGHRA, CDR2 YSYEKL. CDR3 sequence (DNA): TGCGCCAGCAGCCAAGCCTCAGCGAACACTGAAGCTTTCTTT. This sequence encodes CASSQASANTEAFF.

The chain joins TRBV10-3 to TRBJ1-1; maybe TRBD1 (6 bases). CDR1 is ENHRY, CDR2 SYGVKD, per germline. CDR3 length: 15 residues. V lost 2 bases to trimming and J lost 0 bases, with 10 bases between them. The DNA of the CDR3 is TGTGCCATCAGTGAGCCGGGACAAGTGAACACTGAAGCTTTCTTT. This encodes CAISEPGQVNTEAFF.

This chain joins TRBV9 and TRBJ2-5; the D gene is possibly TRBD1 (6 bases). V was clipped by 3 bases and J by 1 base, with 10 bases between them. Per the germline V gene, CDR1 is SGDLS and CDR2 is YYNGEE. The CDR3 sequence is 14 residues long. The CDR3 reads CASSDGQLQETQYF. The CDR3 DNA follows: TGTGCCAGCAGCGATGGACAGCTCCAAGAGACCCAGTACTTC.

This clone was seen a handful of times. The sample contains more than one DNA sequence encoding this CDR3. The V call is TRBV27, the J call TRBJ1-5; D not certain. Per germline, CDR1 MNHEY and CDR2 SMNVEV (reference sequence). The V end lost 1 base, the J end lost 3 bases, and 4 bases lay between the germline ends. This CDR3 comprises 13 residues. CDR3 DNA: TGTGCCAGCAGTTTATGGGTCAATCAGCCCCAGCATTTT. Translation: CASSLWVNQPQHF.

V is TRBV12-5 and J is TRBJ2-7; D is possibly TRBD2 (7 bases). V lost 7 bases and J 5 bases, leaving 12 bases between the germline ends. This CDR3 spans 12 amino acids. Germline V gives CDR1 LGHNT, CDR2 FRNRAP. As DNA, the CDR3 is TGTGCTAGTGCCCCGGGGGGCCACGAGCAGTACTTC. It translates to CASAPGGHEQYF.

The V call is TRBV29-1, the J call TRBJ2-7, with 12 bases identical to TRBD2. The CDR3 is 15 residues long. V trimming: 4 bases; J trimming: 4 bases; junction bases outside the gene matches: 8. CDR1 is SQVTM and CDR2 is ANQGSEA in the germline V gene. The CDR3 reads CSVGRGLAGGYEQYF. The CDR3 DNA reads as TGCAGCGTTGGGCGTGGGCTAGCGGGAGGGTACGAGCAGTACTTC.

The V call is TRBV18, the J call TRBJ2-1; D is perhaps TRBD2 (7 bases). This CDR3 is built from 16 residues. The germline gives CDR1 KGHSH, CDR2 LQKENI. V was cut by 6 bases and J by 8 bases, with 23 bases left in between. The CDR3: CASSAPEGGPWDEQFF. CDR3 bases: TGTGCCAGCTCCGCCCCCGAGGGGGGGCCTTGGGATGAGCAGTTCTTC.

Notes on this clone: Other DNA sequences of this sample code for an identical CDR3. Written as DNA, the CDR3 is TGTGCCAGCAGTGATAGGGGTGGTCAAGAGACCCAGTACTTC. This translates into CASSDRGGQETQYF. This sequence joins TRBV2 and TRBJ2-5; a weak D match, TRBD1 (5 bases). The CDR3 is 14 residues long. Trimming took off 3 bases at V and 2 bases at J, with 10 bases between the two ends. Looked up from germline, CDR1 is SNHLY and CDR2 is FYNNEI. Full variable domain (missing parts from reference TRBV2 and TRBJ2-5): EPEVTQTPSHQVTQMGQEVILRCVPISNHLYFYWYRQILGQKVEFLVSFYNNEISEKSEIFDDQFSVERPDGSNFTLKIRSTKLEDSAMYFCASSDRGGQETQYFGPGTRLLVL.

Comments on this clone: Different DNA sequences within this sample yield the same CDR3. The chain has TRBV19 and TRBJ2-1, with 8 positions matching TRBD1. J was trimmed by 3 bases and V by 3 bases; bases with no gene match: 4. This CDR3 spans 15 amino acids. Germline-derived CDR1 and CDR2 are LNHDA and SQIVND (reference sequence). The CDR3 region has the DNA TGTGCCAGTAGTATTGACAGGGGCAACTACAATGAGCAGTTCTTC. Residues: CASSIDRGNYNEQFF.

The CDR3 DNA follows: TGTGCCAGCAGCCCTATGCGGGAGGGTGAACATGAAGCTTTCTTT. Encoded protein: CASSPMREGEHEAFF. The J gene is TRBJ1-1, the V gene TRBV28; no clear D. Looked up from germline, CDR1 is MDHEN and CDR2 is SYDVKM. The V end was cut by 6 bases, the J end by 7 bases, with 21 bases between. This CDR3 is 15 amino acids long. Full variable domain (rest looked up from reference TRBV28 and TRBJ1-1): DVKVTQSSRYLVKRTGEKVFLECVQDMDHENMFWYRQDPGLGLRLIYFSYDVKMKEKGDIPEGYSVSREKKERFSLILESASTNQTSMYLCASSPMREGEHEAFFGQGTRLTVV.

V usage is TRBV5-6 and J usage is TRBJ2-3; TRBD1 agrees at 10 bases. CDR1 and CDR2 (germline): SGHDT, YYEEEE. Losses at the gene ends were 0 bases for V and 3 bases for J; bases not matched to a gene: 4. This CDR3 has 16 residues. CDR3 protein: CASSLELGQGTDTQYF. Here the CDR3 DNA reads TGTGCCAGCAGCTTGGAATTGGGACAGGGGACAGATACGCAGTATTTT.

This chain uses TRBV27 with TRBJ2-7; 9 bases line up with TRBD1. Per the germline V gene, CDR1 is MNHEY and CDR2 is SMNVEV (reference sequence). The CDR3 length is 15 residues. V lost 5 bases, J lost 3 bases, and 8 bases stayed unmatched. The CDR3 reads CASSPDRGSDYEQYF. The CDR3 nucleotides are TGTGCCAGCAGTCCGGACAGGGGTTCGGACTACGAGCAGTACTTC.

The chain couples TRBV5-6 to TRBJ2-7; 10 nucleotides line up with TRBD2. The germline gives CDR1 SGHDT, CDR2 YYEEEE. CDR3 length: 16 amino acids. Unmatched junction bases numbered 10, after V lost 3 bases and J lost 4 bases. The CDR3 DNA is TGTGCCAGCAGCTGGCCCATGACTAGCGGGTATTACGAGCAGTACTTC. Protein sequence: CASSWPMTSGYYEQYF.

This chain connects TRBV5-1 to TRBJ2-1; D tentatively reads TRBD1 or TRBD2 (5 bases each). This CDR3 has 18 amino acids. Germline V gene sequence: CDR1 SGHRS, CDR2 YFSETQ. V lost 1 base and J lost 7, with 24 bases in between. CDR3 bases: TGCGCCAGCAGCTTGAATTTGGCGGTGGGGGATATGGTGAATGAGCAGTTCTTC. Translated: CASSLNLAVGDMVNEQFF.

The chain couples TRBV4-1 to TRBJ2-7; 12 bases agree with TRBD2. The V and J ends lost 4 bases and 5 bases, in that order; junction bases with no gene match: 6. CDR1 is MGHRA, CDR2 YSYEKL, per germline. The CDR3 runs 15 residues. The CDR3: CASSLGLAGRNEQYF. For the CDR3, the DNA is TGCGCCAGCAGCCTCGGACTAGCGGGACGGAACGAGCAGTACTTC.

Worth noting for this clone: Additional DNA sequences in this sample encode the identical CDR3. The chain couples TRBV9 to TRBJ2-7; 7 nucleotides align to TRBD2. This CDR3 has 13 residues. In germline, CDR1 is SGDLS, CDR2 YYNGEE. The V gene end was trimmed by 4 bases and the J gene end by 4 bases; junction bases not matched to a gene: 5. The CDR3 DNA is TGTGCCAGCAGCCCCGGGGGGTCTTACGAGCAGTACTTC. Translation gives CASSPGGSYEQYF.